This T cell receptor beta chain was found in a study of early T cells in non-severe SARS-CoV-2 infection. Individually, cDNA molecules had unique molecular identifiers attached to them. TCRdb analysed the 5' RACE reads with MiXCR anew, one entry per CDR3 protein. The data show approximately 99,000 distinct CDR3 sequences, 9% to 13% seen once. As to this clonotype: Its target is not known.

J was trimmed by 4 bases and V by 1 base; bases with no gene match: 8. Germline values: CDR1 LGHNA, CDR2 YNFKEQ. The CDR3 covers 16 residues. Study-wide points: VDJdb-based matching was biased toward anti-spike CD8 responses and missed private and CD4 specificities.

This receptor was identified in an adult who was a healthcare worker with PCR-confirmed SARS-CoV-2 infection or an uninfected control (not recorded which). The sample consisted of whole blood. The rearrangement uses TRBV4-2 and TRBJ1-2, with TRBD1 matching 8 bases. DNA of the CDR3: TGTGCCAGCAGCCAAGTTTCCGAGACAGGGGCCTATGGCTACACCTTC. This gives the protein CASSQVSETGAYGYTF.